In this sample, the clone carrying this T cell receptor (beta chain) turned up once. The sample belongs to a study of blood T cell repertoires in COVID-19. Study at large: Acute and convalescent COVID-19 samples came from the United States, Italy and Spain. Sources were T cells, B-cell-depleted T cells, or PBMCs; the material itself was cDNA or gDNA.

Original methodology: Scientists estimated how many nucleated cells there were by amplifying reference gene primers. Assay used: immunoSEQ multiplex PCR; TCRdb lists only in-frame clones, some missing. The V and J calls and the clone size are those of that table, but D and trimming were determined from the DNA. In the table there are around 40,000 clones, roughly 90% of which are singletons. The specimen sequenced was peripheral blood. The receptor was derived from a human donor in a cohort sampled during active COVID-19.

The CDR3 loop is CASSLLGRGLGEQYF. The CDR3 region has the DNA TGTGCCAGCAGTTTATTGGGCAGGGGGTTAGGCGAGCAGTACTTC. This chain connects TRBV27 to TRBJ2-7, with TRBD1 matching 7 bases. The length of the CDR3 is 15 residues. V gave up 1 base and J gave up 6 bases; unmatched junction bases: 9. From germline, CDR1 is MNHEY and CDR2 SMNVEV (reference sequence).